Here is one T cell receptor (beta chain) with its context. This specimen belongs to a study of blood T cell repertoires in COVID-19. For the study at large: Some COVID-19 samples were acute and others convalescent; all came from the United States, Italy and Spain.

TCRdb keeps only in-frame clones here, not all; method: immunoSEQ multiplex PCR. The sample includes about 250,000 clones, 70% to 90% seen only once; the top ten take around 15%. The source material was PBMCs or T cells enriched from blood (not recorded which). The clonotype comes from a man aged 18 to 35 who had recovered from COVID-19.

The CDR3 region is CASSLTVGPNTEAFF. CDR3 DNA: TGCGCCAGCAGCTTGACTGTGGGCCCGAACACTGAAGCTTTCTTT. The chain uses TRBV5-1 and TRBJ1-1; D is uncertain. Germline lookup yields CDR1 SGHRS and CDR2 YFSETQ. This CDR3 is built from 15 residues. Between the trimmed V and J ends, which lost 1 base and 1 base, there was a span of 11 bases.